Shown below are 23 T cell receptor beta chains from a single sample sequenced in a study of T cell responses to AZD1222 COVID-19 vaccine. Sequenced by immunoSEQ multiplex PCR; TCRdb stores in-frame clones only, minus some. This table has 90,000 to 150,000 clones, about 82% appearing once. The source was peripheral blood, collected 28 days after the second AZD1222 dose. All receptors come from an adult who received the AZD1222 COVID-19 vaccine.

V and J are TRBV5-1 and TRBJ2-1; TRBD2 is a possible D gene (6 bases). The CDR3 sequence is 16 residues long. Germline V gene sequence: CDR1 SGHRS, CDR2 YFSETQ. Trimming shortened V by 2 bases and J by 0 bases, and 12 bases separated the two germline ends. CDR3 protein: CASSLEAGSSYNEQFF. The CDR3 nucleotides read TGCGCCAGCAGCTTAGAGGCGGGGAGCTCCTACAATGAGCAGTTCTTC.

J is TRBJ2-5 and V is TRBV19; 8 nucleotides align to TRBD1. With V trimmed by 3 bases and J by 3 bases, 9 bases remained unmatched. The CDR3 spans 16 residues. The germline V gene has CDR1 LNHDA and CDR2 SQIVND (reference sequence). CDR3 nucleotide sequence: TGTGCCAGTAGTATTTACGGACAGGGAATAGAAGAGACCCAGTACTTC. Translating it yields CASSIYGQGIEETQYF.

A remark on this clone: This likely came from a read error, as a far larger clone is one base away. The same CDR3 is also encoded by other DNA sequences in this sample. This chain uses TRBV12-3 or TRBV12-4 with TRBJ1-1; D is undetermined. The CDR3 loop spans 13 amino acids. Deletions cut 2 bases from V and 1 base from J, with 5 bases between. The CDR3 DNA is TGTGCCAGCAGTTTAACAGAGAACACTGAAGCTTTCTTT. The encoded protein is CASSLTENTEAFF.

The genes are TRBV11-2 and TRBJ1-2; D gene uncertain. V was cut by 5 bases and J by 9 bases, with 10 bases left in between. Germline V lookup: CDR1 SGHAT, CDR2 FQNNGV. This CDR3 is 11 amino acids long. Written as DNA, the CDR3 is TGTGCCAGCAGCGCGACCGCTAGCTACACCTTC. Translating it yields CASSATASYTF.

V is TRBV6-6 and J is TRBJ2-1, with TRBD1 matching over 7 bases. J gave up 8 bases and V 0 bases, and 4 bases lay outside the gene matches. Germline V CDR1 and CDR2: MNHNY, SVGAGI (reference sequence). The CDR3 has 14 amino acids. As DNA, the CDR3 is TGTGCCAGCAGTTACTCACAGGGGACCCATGAGCAGTTCTTC. Protein: CASSYSQGTHEQFF.

The chain couples TRBV11-2 to TRBJ2-1; D is ambiguous. This CDR3 has 15 residues. CDR1 and CDR2 from the germline V gene are SGHAT and FQNNGV. V shed 4 bases and J shed 0 bases, with 10 bases lying between them. The CDR3 DNA is TGTGCCAGCAGCTCTTACTCGAGCTCCTACAATGAGCAGTTCTTC. This sequence encodes CASSSYSSSYNEQFF.

The rearrangement joins TRBV6-5 to TRBJ2-5; 9 bases line up with TRBD2. This CDR3 is 15 amino acids long. V lost 6 bases, J lost 3 bases, and 8 bases stayed unmatched. Germline V gene sequence: CDR1 MNHEY, CDR2 SVGAGI. The CDR3 bases are TGTGCCAGCAGCCCCCTAGCGGGAAGAAAAGAGACCCAGTACTTC. Protein product: CASSPLAGRKETQYF.

This clone was detected once. This rearrangement joins TRBV9 to TRBJ1-3; 7 nucleotides line up with TRBD1. CDR1 is SGDLS, CDR2 YYNGEE, per germline. The CDR3 is 15 amino acids. With V trimmed by 0 bases and J by 2 bases, 2 bases remained unmatched. The CDR3 loop reads CASSVGQGAGNTIYF. The CDR3 nucleotides are TGTGCCAGCAGCGTAGGGCAGGGGGCTGGAAACACCATATATTTT.

The chain carries TRBV5-1 and TRBJ1-2; D is perhaps TRBD1 (5 bases). CDR3 length: 14 amino acids. CDR1 and CDR2 (germline): SGHRS, YFSETQ. Trimming cost V 5 bases and J 7 bases, with 18 bases left between them. CDR3 residues: CASRAQGEVRGYTF. The CDR3 DNA follows: TGCGCCAGCAGGGCTCAGGGTGAGGTGCGTGGCTACACCTTC.

The V gene is TRBV7-9, the J gene TRBJ1-4; no clear D. CDR1 is SEHNR, CDR2 FQNEAQ, per germline (reference sequence). The CDR3 totals 15 residues. V lost 5 bases and J lost 7, with 17 bases in between. As DNA, the CDR3 is TGTGCCAGCAGCCCCGGCACCAACTGGGGTGAAAAACTGTTTTTT. It is translated as CASSPGTNWGEKLFF.

Points on this clone: The same CDR3 arises from other DNA sequences in this sample as well. The chain recombines TRBV7-2 with TRBJ2-7; TRBD2 is a possible D gene (5 bases). The V end lost 3 bases, the J end lost 0 bases, and 12 bases lay between the germline ends. The CDR3 totals 15 residues. Germline values: CDR1 SGHTA, CDR2 FQGNSA. The chain's CDR3 is CASSFGAGDSYEQYF. CDR3 nucleotides: TGTGCCAGCAGCTTCGGTGCGGGTGACTCCTACGAGCAGTACTTC.

The chain has TRBV5-1 and TRBJ1-2; TRBD1 agrees at 11 bases. With V trimmed by 0 bases and J by 8 bases, 6 bases remained unmatched. The CDR3 extends over 15 amino acids. CDR1 is SGHRS, CDR2 YFSETQ, per germline. The CDR3 region has the DNA TGCGCCAGCAGCTTGGTAGGACAGGGGGCAAGCGGCTACACCTTC. Translating it yields CASSLVGQGASGYTF.

V gene TRBV29-1 combines with J gene TRBJ1-2; no firm D call. The CDR3 contains 13 residues. Trimming shortened V by 4 bases and J by 0 bases, and 9 bases separated the two germline ends. CDR1 and CDR2 (germline): SQVTM, ANQGSEA. The CDR3, as DNA: TGCAGCGTTGCCCAGTTAGCTAACTATGGCTACACCTTC. As protein: CSVAQLANYGYTF.

This clone was seen more than once but under ten times. This chain connects TRBV9 to TRBJ2-3; TRBD2 matches 9 bases. Germline CDR1 SGDLS, CDR2 YYNGEE. V trimming: 0 bases; J trimming: 5 bases; junction bases outside the gene matches: 7. This CDR3 comprises 16 residues. The CDR3 nucleotides are TGTGCCAGCAGCGTAGTTAGCGGGAGAGAGGGAGATACGCAGTATTTT. Residues: CASSVVSGREGDTQYF.

The chain joins TRBV30 to TRBJ1-3; tentative D call: TRBD1 (6 bases). The germline CDR1 and CDR2 sequences are GTSNPN and SVGIG (reference sequence). This CDR3 spans 16 amino acids. Trimming removed 0 bases from V and 0 bases from J, with 12 bases in between. The CDR3 nucleotides are TGTGCCTGGAGTGTATCGGGGGCCAGCTCTGGAAACACCATATATTTT. Its protein product is CAWSVSGASSGNTIYF.

The chain carries TRBV19 and TRBJ1-6, with D unresolved. The CDR3 runs 14 residues. V gave up 9 bases and J gave up 7 bases, with 16 bases separating them. The V gene's germline CDR1 is LNHDA and CDR2 SQIVND (reference sequence). The CDR3 protein is CASTTRGGNSPLHF. The CDR3 bases are TGTGCCAGCACTACGCGGGGTGGAAATTCACCCCTCCACTTT.

The chain recombines TRBV6-1 with TRBJ2-7; no clear D. Germline V lookup: CDR1 MNHNS, CDR2 SASEGT. The CDR3 loop spans 11 amino acids. V was shortened by 2 bases and J by 5 bases, with 4 bases between the two germline ends. CDR3 nucleotides: TGTGCCAGCAGTGAACCGGACGAGCAGTACTTC. Its translation: CASSEPDEQYF.

This sequence joins TRBV24-1 and TRBJ1-5, with D possibly being TRBD1 (6 bases). Trimming pared 7 bases from V and 2 bases from J, leaving 17 bases between. The CDR3 extends over 16 amino acids. Germline assignment: CDR1 KGHDR and CDR2 SFDVKD. Here the CDR3 reads CATSGEQGGGNQPQHF. Here the CDR3 DNA reads TGTGCCACCAGCGGAGAACAGGGAGGAGGCAATCAGCCCCAGCATTTT.

V gene TRBV2 combines with J gene TRBJ1-2; D gene unclear. V was trimmed by 7 bases and J by 0 bases, leaving 12 bases between them. The CDR3 runs 14 residues. The germline V gene encodes CDR1 SNHLY and CDR2 FYNNEI. The CDR3 sequence: CASTTQRANYGYTF. CDR3 sequence (DNA): TGTGCCAGCACCACCCAGAGAGCTAACTATGGCTACACCTTC.

The gene calls are TRBV2 and TRBJ2-1; no reliable D call. Per germline, CDR1 SNHLY and CDR2 FYNNEI. The CDR3 consists of 13 residues. V was trimmed by 6 bases and J by 6 bases, leaving 12 bases between them. The CDR3 is CASSQDHGNEQFF. CDR3 coding DNA: TGTGCCAGCAGCCAGGACCATGGCAATGAGCAGTTCTTC.

This chain links TRBV11-2 with TRBJ1-2; unclear D gene. This CDR3 is built from 11 residues. Germline-derived CDR1 and CDR2 are SGHAT and FQNNGV. V lost 0 bases and J 5 bases, leaving 1 base between the germline ends. The CDR3 bases are TGTGCCAGCAGCTTAGAGTATGGCTACACCTTC. It yields the protein CASSLEYGYTF.

The gene calls are TRBV25-1 and TRBJ1-4; D perhaps matches TRBD1 (5 bases). Per the germline V gene, CDR1 is MGHDK and CDR2 is SYGVNS. V was shortened by 2 bases and J by 4 bases, with 11 bases between the two germline ends. The length of the CDR3 is 15 residues. CDR3 in amino acids: CASSEVGDLNEKLFF. In DNA, the CDR3 is TGTGCCAGCAGTGAAGTGGGGGACCTTAATGAAAAACTGTTTTTT.

The chain combines TRBV9 with TRBJ2-3; 7 bases align to TRBD2. This CDR3 has 19 amino acids. Losses at the gene ends were 0 bases for V and 4 bases for J; bases not matched to a gene: 17. Looked up from germline, CDR1 is SGDLS and CDR2 is YYNGEE. CDR3 region: CASSVGGRTALGGSDTQYF. Here the CDR3 DNA reads TGTGCCAGCAGCGTAGGAGGCCGAACCGCCTTGGGGGGGTCAGATACGCAGTATTTT.